This T cell receptor beta chain emerged from a study of T cell changes during pregnancy in multiple sclerosis. The repertoire was sequenced with immunoSEQ multiplex PCR; TCRdb's copy has only in-frame clones and lacks some. The sample lists roughly 90,000 clones, approximately 90% seen once, with about 0.95% in the top ten. Germline lookup yields CDR1 KGHSH and CDR2 LQKENI. The CDR3 has 13 residues. Trimming pared 4 bases from V and 1 base from J, leaving 7 bases between. The chain carries TRBV18 and TRBJ1-1; possibly TRBD1 for D (5 bases). The origin of this receptor is a female donor with multiple sclerosis, enrolled in a pregnancy study. This specimen was peripheral blood, taken before pregnancy. This CDR3 reads CASSQGQNTEAFF. CDR3 sequence (DNA): TGTGCCAGCTCACAAGGACAGAACACTGAAGCTTTCTTT.